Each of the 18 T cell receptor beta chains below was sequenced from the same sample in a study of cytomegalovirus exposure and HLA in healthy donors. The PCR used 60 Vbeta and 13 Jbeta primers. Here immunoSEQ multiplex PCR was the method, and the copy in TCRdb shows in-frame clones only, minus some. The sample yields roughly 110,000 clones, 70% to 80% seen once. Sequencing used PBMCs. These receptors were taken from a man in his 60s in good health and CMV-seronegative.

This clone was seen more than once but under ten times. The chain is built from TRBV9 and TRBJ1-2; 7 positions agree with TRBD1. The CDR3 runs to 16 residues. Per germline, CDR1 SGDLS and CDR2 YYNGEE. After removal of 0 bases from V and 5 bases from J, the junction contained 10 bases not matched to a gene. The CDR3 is CASSVGAQTGRYGYTF. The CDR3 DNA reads TGTGCCAGCAGCGTAGGGGCTCAGACAGGGCGGTATGGCTACACCTTC.

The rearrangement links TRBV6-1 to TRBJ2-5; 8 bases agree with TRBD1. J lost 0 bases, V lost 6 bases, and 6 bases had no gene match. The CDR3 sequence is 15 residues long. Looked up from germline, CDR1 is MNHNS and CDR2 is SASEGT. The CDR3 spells CASRMTGAYQETQYF. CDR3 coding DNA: TGTGCCAGCAGAATGACAGGGGCGTACCAAGAGACCCAGTACTTC.

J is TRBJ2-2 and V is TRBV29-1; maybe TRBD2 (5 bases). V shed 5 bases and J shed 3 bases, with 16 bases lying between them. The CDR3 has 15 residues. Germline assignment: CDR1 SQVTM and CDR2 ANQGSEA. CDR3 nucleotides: TGCAGCGTTACCTTGGCCGGGCGGGACACCGGGGAGCTGTTTTTT. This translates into CSVTLAGRDTGELFF.

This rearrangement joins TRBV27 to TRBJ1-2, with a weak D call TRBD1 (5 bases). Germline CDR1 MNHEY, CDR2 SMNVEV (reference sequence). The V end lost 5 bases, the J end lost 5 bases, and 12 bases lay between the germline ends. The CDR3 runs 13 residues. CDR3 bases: TGTGCCAGCAGTCGGGACTCAAAGTATGGCTACACCTTC. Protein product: CASSRDSKYGYTF.

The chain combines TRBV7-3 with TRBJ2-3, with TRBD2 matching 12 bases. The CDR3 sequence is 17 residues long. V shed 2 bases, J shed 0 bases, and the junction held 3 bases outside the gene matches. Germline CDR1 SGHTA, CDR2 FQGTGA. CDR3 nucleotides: TGTGCCAGCAGCTTAGGACTAGCGGGGCCTAGCACAGATACGCAGTATTTT. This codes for CASSLGLAGPSTDTQYF.

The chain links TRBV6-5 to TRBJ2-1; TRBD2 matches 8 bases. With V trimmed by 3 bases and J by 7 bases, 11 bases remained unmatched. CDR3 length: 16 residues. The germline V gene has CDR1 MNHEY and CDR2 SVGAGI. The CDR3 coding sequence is TGTGCCAGCAGTTATTCCGCGAGCGGGGGTGGAAATGAGCAGTTCTTC. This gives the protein CASSYSASGGGNEQFF.

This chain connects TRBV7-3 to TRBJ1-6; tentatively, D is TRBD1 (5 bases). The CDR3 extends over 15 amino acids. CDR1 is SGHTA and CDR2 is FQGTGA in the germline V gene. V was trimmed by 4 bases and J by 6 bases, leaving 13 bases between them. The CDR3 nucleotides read TGTGCCAGCAGCTCCGGGGGAGGGGCTAATTCACCCCTCCACTTT. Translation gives CASSSGGGANSPLHF. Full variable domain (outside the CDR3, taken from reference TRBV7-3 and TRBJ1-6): GAGVSQTPSNKVTEKGKYVELRCDPISGHTALYWYRQSLGQGPEFLIYFQGTGAADDSGLPNDRFFAVRPEGSVSTLKIQRTERGDSAVYLCASSSGGGANSPLHFGNGTRLTVT.

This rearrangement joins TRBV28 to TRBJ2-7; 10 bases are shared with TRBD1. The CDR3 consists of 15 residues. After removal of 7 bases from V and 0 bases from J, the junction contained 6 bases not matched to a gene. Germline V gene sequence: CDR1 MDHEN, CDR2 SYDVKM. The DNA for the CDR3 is TGTGCCAGCAAAGGGACAGGGGCGAGCTCCTACGAGCAGTACGTC. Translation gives CASKGTGASSYEQYV.

Here the CDR3 DNA reads TGTGCCAGCAGCCAAGAATTAGCACTACCGACCGGGGAGCTGTTTTTT. Amino acids: CASSQELALPTGELFF. The rearrangement uses TRBV14 and TRBJ2-2; D not resolved. The CDR3 has 16 amino acids. Trimming shortened V by 0 bases and J by 5 bases, and 13 bases separated the two germline ends. Germline values: CDR1 SGHDN, CDR2 FVKESK.

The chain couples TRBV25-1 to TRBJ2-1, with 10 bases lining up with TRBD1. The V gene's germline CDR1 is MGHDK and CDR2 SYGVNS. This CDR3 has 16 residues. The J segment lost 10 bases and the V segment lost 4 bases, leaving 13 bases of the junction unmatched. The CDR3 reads CASSVRTGGPGGEQFF. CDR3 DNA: TGTGCCAGCAGTGTTCGGACAGGGGGTCCCGGGGGGGAGCAGTTCTTC.

CDR3 coding DNA: TGTGCCTGGAGTCTCTCCGTTAACACCGGGGAGCTGTTTTTT. Protein: CAWSLSVNTGELFF. This rearrangement joins TRBV30 to TRBJ2-2, with D hard to call. The CDR3 has 14 residues. Germline V gene sequence: CDR1 GTSNPN, CDR2 SVGIG (reference sequence). Trimming left V 2 bases short and J 2 bases short, with 9 bases between. The full variable domain, in which reference TRBV30 and TRBJ2-2 provide the parts outside the CDR3, is SQTIHQWPATLVQPVGSPLSLECTVEGTSNPNLYWYRQAAGRGLQLLFYSVGIGQISSEVPQNLSASRPQDRQFILSSKKLLLSDSGFYLCAWSLSVNTGELFFGEGSRLTVL.

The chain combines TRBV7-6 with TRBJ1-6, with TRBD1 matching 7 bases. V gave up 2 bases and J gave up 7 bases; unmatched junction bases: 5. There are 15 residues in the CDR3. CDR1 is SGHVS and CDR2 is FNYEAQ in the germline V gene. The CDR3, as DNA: TGTGCCAGCAGCTTACAGGGGGACGGAAATTCACCCCTCCACTTT. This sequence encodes CASSLQGDGNSPLHF.

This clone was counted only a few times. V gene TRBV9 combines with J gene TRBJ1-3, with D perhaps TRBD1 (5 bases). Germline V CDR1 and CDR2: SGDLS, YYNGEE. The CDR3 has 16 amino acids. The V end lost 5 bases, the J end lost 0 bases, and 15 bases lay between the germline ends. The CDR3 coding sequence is TGTGCCAGCAGTCGACTCGGGGGGGGCTCTGGAAACACCATATATTTT. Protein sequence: CASSRLGGGSGNTIYF. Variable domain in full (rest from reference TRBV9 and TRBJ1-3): DSGVTQTPKHLITATGQRVTLRCSPRSGDLSVYWYQQSLDQGLQFLIQYYNGEERAKGNILERFSAQQFPDLHSELNLSSLELGDSALYFCASSRLGGGSGNTIYFGEGSWLTVV.

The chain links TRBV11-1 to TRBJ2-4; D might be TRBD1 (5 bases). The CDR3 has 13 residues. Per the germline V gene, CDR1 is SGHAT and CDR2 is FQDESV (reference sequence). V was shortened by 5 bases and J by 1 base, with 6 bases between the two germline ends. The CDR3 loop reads CASSPGAKNIQYF. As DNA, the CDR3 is TGTGCCAGCAGCCCAGGGGCCAAAAACATTCAGTACTTC.

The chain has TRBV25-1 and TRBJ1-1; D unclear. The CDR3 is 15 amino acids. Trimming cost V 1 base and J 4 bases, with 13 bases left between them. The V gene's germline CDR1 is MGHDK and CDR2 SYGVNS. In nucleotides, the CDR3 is TGTGCCAGCAGTGAATTTCGGGGATCGCTCACTGAAGCTTTCTTT. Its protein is CASSEFRGSLTEAFF.

CDR3 DNA: TGTGCCAGCAGCGCTAGCGGGGGGCAAGAGACCCAGTACTTC. Amino acids: CASSASGGQETQYF. V gene TRBV9 combines with J gene TRBJ2-5, with TRBD2 matching over 11 bases. The J segment lost 2 bases and the V segment lost 3 bases, leaving 0 bases of the junction unmatched. Germline assignment: CDR1 SGDLS and CDR2 YYNGEE. CDR3 length: 14 residues.

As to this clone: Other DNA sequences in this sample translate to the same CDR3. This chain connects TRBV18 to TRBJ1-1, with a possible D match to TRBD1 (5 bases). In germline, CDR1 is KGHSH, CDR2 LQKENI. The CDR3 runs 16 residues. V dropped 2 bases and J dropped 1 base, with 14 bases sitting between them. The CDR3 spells CASSPIGHGANTEAFF. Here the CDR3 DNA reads TGTGCCAGCTCACCAATAGGGCATGGGGCGAACACTGAAGCTTTCTTT.

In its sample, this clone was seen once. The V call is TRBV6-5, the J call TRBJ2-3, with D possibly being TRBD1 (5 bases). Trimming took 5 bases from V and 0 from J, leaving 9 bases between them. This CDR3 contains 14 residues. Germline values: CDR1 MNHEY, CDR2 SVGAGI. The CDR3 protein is CASSRQTSTDTQYF. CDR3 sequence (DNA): TGTGCCAGCAGTCGACAGACCAGCACAGATACGCAGTATTTT.